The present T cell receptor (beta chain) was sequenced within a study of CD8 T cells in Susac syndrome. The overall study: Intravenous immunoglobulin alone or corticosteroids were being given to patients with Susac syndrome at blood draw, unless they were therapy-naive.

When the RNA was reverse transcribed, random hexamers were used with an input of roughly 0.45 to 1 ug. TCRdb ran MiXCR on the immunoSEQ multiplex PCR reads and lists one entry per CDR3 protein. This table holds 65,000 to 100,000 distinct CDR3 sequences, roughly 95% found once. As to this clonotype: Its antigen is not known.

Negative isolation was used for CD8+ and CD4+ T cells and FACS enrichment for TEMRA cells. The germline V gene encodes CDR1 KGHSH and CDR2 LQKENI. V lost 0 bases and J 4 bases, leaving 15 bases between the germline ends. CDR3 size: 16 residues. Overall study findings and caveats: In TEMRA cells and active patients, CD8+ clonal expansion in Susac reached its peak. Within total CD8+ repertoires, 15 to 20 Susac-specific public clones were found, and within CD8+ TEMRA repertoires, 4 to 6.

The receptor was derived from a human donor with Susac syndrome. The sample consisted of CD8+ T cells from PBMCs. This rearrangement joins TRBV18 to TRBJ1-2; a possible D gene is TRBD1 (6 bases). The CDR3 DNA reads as TGTGCCAGCTCACCACCTGCCAGGGGCGATCGCTATGGCTACACCTTC. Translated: CASSPPARGDRYGYTF.